The clone carrying this T cell receptor beta chain was seen more than once but under ten times. The antigen remains unidentified. This sample was included in a study of T cell repertoires in cytomegalovirus infection. Study-level information: Newly reported HLA-C-restricted and thoroughly characterized HLA-B-restricted CMV epitopes were employed. Through public TCR beta signatures, both CMV infection and matching HLA type were indicated.

From the reads, TCRdb called clonotypes with MiXCR, one entry per CDR3 protein. The sample holds hundreds of thousands of distinct CDR3 sequences, 25% to 40% seen once. The junction had 6 bases not matched to a gene; V was cut back by 3 bases and J by 4 bases. The germline gives CDR1 ENHRY, CDR2 SYGVKD. This CDR3 has 15 amino acids. This receptor was obtained from a human donor in good health (CMV status not recorded). Some clones in this sample may be carry-over from other donors' samples. V is TRBV10-3 and J is TRBJ1-5; 7 bases align to TRBD1. The sequencing used cultured CD8+ T cells from PBMCs, collected from culture after CMV antigen stimulation. The CDR3 region is CAISDRDSSNQPQHF. In DNA form, the CDR3 reads TGTGCCATCAGTGACCGGGACAGCTCGAATCAGCCCCAGCATTTT.